Listed here is a single T cell receptor (beta chain). Its matching antigen is unknown. The data belong to a study of siplizumab effects on memory and regulatory T cells. CDR1 ENHRY and CDR2 SYGVKD come from the germline V gene. The CDR3 covers 14 residues. V was pared by 0 bases and J by 8 bases, with 6 bases of the junction left unmatched. The repertoire was sequenced with immunoSEQ multiplex PCR; TCRdb's copy has only in-frame clones and lacks some. The data contain about 27,000 clones, roughly 88% of them singletons. General study findings and limits: Sequences below about 10^-5 frequency were poorly captured, and few alloreactive clones mapped to unstimulated subsets. The majority of clones, roughly 80-96% of proliferating CD4+ or CD8+ clones, lacked an assignable naive or memory phenotype.

The source material was memory CD4+ T cells sorted from blood. The rearrangement uses TRBV10-3 and TRBJ1-2, with 7 bases that match TRBD1. The clonotype originates from a human donor in good health. This chain's CDR3 is CAISESTGSGGYTF. DNA for the CDR3: TGTGCCATCAGTGAGTCGACAGGGTCGGGAGGCTACACCTTC.